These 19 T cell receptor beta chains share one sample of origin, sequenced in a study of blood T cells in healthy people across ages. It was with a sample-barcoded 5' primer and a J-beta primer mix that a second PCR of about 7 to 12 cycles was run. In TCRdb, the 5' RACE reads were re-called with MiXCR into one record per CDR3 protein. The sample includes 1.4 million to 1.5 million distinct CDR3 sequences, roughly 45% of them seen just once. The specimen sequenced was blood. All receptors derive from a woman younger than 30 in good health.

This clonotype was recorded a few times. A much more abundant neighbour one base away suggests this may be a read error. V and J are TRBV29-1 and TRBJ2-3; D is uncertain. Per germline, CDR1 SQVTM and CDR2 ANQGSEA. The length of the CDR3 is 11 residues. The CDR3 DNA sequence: TGCAGCGGTGAAGATCCTCCGGCTACGTATTTT. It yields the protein CSGEDPPATYF.

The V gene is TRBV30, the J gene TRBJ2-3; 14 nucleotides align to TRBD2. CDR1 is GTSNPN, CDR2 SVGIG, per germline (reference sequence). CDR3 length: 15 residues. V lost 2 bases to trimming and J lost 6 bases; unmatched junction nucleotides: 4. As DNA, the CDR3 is TGTGCCTGGAGTATGGGACTAGCGGGAGAGGATACGCAGTATTTT. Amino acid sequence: CAWSMGLAGEDTQYF.

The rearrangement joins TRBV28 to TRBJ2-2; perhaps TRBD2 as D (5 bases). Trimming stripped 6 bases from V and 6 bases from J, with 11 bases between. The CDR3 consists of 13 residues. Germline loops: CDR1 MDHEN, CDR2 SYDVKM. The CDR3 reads CASSPRVSGELFF. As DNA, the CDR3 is TGTGCCAGCAGCCCGAGGGTATCCGGGGAGCTGTTTTTT.

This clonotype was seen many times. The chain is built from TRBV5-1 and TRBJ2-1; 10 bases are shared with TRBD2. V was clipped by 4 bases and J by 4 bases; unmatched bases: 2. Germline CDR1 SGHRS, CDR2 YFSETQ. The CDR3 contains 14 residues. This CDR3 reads CASSGAGGYNEQFF. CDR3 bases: TGCGCCAGCAGCGGAGCGGGAGGGTACAATGAGCAGTTCTTC. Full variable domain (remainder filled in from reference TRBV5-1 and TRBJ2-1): KAGVTQTPRYLIKTRGQQVTLSCSPISGHRSVSWYQQTPGQGLQFLFEYFSETQRNKGNFPGRFSGRQFSNSRSEMNVSTLELGDSALYLCASSGAGGYNEQFFGPGTRLTVL.

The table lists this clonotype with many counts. For the CDR3, the DNA is TGCGCCAGCAGCACCTCTCATTGGACAGGGAACGAGCAGTACTTC. This translates into CASSTSHWTGNEQYF. J is TRBJ2-7 and V is TRBV5-1; 8 bases fit TRBD1. Losses at the gene ends were 4 bases for V and 5 bases for J; bases not matched to a gene: 11. This CDR3 comprises 15 residues. CDR1 SGHRS and CDR2 YFSETQ come from the germline V gene.

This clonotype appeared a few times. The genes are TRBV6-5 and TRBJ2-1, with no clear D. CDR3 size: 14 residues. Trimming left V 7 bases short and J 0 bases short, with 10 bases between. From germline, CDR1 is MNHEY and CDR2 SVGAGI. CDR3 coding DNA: TGTGCCAGCACAGACTCTGGCTCCTACAATGAGCAGTTCTTC. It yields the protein CASTDSGSYNEQFF.

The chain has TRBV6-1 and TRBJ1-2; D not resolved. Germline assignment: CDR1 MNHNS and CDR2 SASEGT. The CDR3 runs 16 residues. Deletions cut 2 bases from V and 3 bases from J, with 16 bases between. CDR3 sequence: CASSERAASLDYGYTF. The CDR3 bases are TGTGCCAGCAGTGAACGGGCAGCCTCACTAGACTATGGCTACACCTTC.

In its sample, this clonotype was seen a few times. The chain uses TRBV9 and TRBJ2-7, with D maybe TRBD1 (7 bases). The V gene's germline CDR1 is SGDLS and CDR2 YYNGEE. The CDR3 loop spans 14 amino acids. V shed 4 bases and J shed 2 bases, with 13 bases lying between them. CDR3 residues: CASSPGDSPYEQYF. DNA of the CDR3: TGTGCCAGCAGCCCGGGGGACAGCCCCTACGAGCAGTACTTC.

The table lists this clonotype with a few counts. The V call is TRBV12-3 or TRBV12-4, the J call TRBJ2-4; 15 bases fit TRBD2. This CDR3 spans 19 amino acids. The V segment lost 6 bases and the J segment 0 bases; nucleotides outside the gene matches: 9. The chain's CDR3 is CASSRGLAGGMGAKNIQYF. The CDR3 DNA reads TGTGCCAGCAGCAGGGGACTAGCGGGAGGAATGGGAGCCAAAAACATTCAGTACTTC.

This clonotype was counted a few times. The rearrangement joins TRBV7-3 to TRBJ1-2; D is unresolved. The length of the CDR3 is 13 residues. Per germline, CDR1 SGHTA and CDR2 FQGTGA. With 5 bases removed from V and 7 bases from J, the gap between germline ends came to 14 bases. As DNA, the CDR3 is TGTGCCAGCAGCCAAGGATCCACGGGTGGCTACACCTTC. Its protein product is CASSQGSTGGYTF.

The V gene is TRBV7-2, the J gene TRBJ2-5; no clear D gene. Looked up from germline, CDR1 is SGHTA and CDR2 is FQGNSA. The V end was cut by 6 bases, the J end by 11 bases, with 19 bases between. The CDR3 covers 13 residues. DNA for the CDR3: TGTGCCAGCAGGCCCCTTAATGACGATGAGCAGTACTTC. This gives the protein CASRPLNDDEQYF.

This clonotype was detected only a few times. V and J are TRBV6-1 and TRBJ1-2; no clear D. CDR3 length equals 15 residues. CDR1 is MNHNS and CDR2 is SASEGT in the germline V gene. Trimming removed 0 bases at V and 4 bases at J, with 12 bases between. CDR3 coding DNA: TGTGCCAGCAGTGAAGCCGGGTCAGTAAGCTATGGCTACACCTTC. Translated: CASSEAGSVSYGYTF.

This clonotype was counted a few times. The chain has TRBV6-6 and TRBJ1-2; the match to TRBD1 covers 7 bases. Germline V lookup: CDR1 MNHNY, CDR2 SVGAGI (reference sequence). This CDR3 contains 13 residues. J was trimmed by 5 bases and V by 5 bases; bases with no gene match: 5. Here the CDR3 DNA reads TGTGCCAGCAGTACCACGACAGGGTATGGCTACACCTTC. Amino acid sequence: CASSTTTGYGYTF.

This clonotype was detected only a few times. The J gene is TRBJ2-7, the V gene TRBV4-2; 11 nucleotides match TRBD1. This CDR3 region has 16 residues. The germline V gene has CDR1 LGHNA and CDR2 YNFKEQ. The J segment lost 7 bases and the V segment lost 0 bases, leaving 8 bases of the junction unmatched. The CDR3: CASSQEAGQGAREQYF. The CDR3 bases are TGTGCCAGCAGCCAAGAAGCCGGACAGGGGGCCAGGGAGCAGTACTTC.

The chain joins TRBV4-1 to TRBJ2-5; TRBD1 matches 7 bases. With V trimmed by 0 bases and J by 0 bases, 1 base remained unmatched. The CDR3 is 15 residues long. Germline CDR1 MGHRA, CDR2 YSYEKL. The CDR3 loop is CASSQDGQDQETQYF. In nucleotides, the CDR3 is TGCGCCAGCAGCCAAGATGGACAGGACCAAGAGACCCAGTACTTC.

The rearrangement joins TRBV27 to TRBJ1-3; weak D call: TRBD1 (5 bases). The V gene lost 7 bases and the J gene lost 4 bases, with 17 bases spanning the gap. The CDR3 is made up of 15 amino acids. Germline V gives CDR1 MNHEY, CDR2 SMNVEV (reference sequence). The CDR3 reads CASKTGGGRGNTIYF. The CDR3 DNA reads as TGTGCCAGCAAAACCGGCGGGGGAAGGGGAAACACCATATATTTT.

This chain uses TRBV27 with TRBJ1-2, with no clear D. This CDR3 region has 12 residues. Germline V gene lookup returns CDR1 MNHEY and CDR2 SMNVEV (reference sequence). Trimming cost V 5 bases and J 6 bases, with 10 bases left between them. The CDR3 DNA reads TGTGCCAGCAGTGCCCACGGCAATGGCTACACCTTC. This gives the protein CASSAHGNGYTF.

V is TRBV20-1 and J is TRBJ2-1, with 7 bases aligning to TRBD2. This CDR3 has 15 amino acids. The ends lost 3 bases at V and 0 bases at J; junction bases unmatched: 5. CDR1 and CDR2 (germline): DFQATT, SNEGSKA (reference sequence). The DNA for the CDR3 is TGCAGTGCTAGTGGGGAGGGGAGCTCCTACAATGAGCAGTTCTTC. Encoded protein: CSASGEGSSYNEQFF.

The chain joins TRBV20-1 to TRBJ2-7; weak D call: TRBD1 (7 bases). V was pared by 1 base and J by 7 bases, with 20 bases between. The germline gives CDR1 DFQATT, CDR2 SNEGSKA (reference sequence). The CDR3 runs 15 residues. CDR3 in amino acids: CSARALQGGYNEQYF. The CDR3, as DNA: TGCAGTGCTAGAGCCCTGCAGGGGGGATACAATGAGCAGTACTTC.